These T cell receptor beta chains were read from a single sample in a study of response to subunit inactivated influenza vaccine. TCRdb re-derived calls from the RT-PCR reads in MiXCR, one entry per CDR3 protein. Among 500,000 to 550,000 distinct CDR3 sequences listed, roughly a quarter were seen once. Another study also made use of these data, one on T cells expressing NK-cell markers.

The sequencing here drew on CD4+ T cells sorted from PBMCs, taken roughly 13 days after vaccination. The receptors were gathered from a man in his fifties who received an inactivated influenza vaccine. Each CDR3 is given with its conserved first and last residue. D genes are given only for firm matches. The size of a clone is reported for some rows only, either as once, few or many, or as a class for expanded clones.

CDR3 DNA | CDR3 protein | D gene | V gene | clone size | J gene
TGCAGTGCTACCCCCCGGGACCGAGGGATCTTC | CSATPRDRGIF | NA | TRBV20-1 | NA | TRBJ2-1
TGTGCCTGGCTCAGGATGGCAGAAGAGACCCAGTACTTC | CAWLRMAEETQYF | NA | TRBV30 | NA | TRBJ2-5
TGCAGCGTGATAGATCGTCCGGGACTAGCGGCCGAATCAGCTCCGTACGAGCAGTACTTC | CSVIDRPGLAAESAPYEQYF | TRBD2 | TRBV29-1 | few | TRBJ2-7
TGTGCCAGCAGTTTATGGGGTGGCCATCAGCCCCAGCATTTT | CASSLWGGHQPQHF | NA | TRBV27 | few | TRBJ1-5
TGTGCCAGCAGCTCCCATTCAGGGCACTATGGCTACACCTTC | CASSSHSGHYGYTF | NA | TRBV5-6 | many | TRBJ1-2
TGCAGCGTTGAAGATAACGGCGTCTACACTGAAGCTTTCTTT | CSVEDNGVYTEAFF | NA | TRBV29-1 | few | TRBJ1-1
TGTGCCAGCAGTTTTTGGTCAGGGGAGTACGAGCAGTACTTC | CASSFWSGEYEQYF | NA | TRBV12-3/TRBV12-4 | few | TRBJ2-7
TGTGCCAGCAGCTTGGTGGGGCGCCGGGGAGAGCAGTACTTC | CASSLVGRRGEQYF | NA | TRBV5-5 | NA | TRBJ2-7
TGCAGTGCTCCCCTCAGCGGGAGGGGAGAGACCCAGTACTTC | CSAPLSGRGETQYF | TRBD2 | TRBV20-1 | few | TRBJ2-5
TGTGCCGGGAGGTTTGGAGTCAAGGACGAGCAGTACTTC | CAGRFGVKDEQYF | NA | TRBV13 | few | TRBJ2-7
TGCGCCAGCAGTCCGCAAGAGGCCGCCTACAATGAGCAGTTCTTC | CASSPQEAAYNEQFF | NA | TRBV5-1 | few | TRBJ2-1
TGTGCCTGCCGCCCCGGGAGCGGCGACACCGGGGAGCTGTTTTTT | CACRPGSGDTGELFF | NA | TRBV30 | NA | TRBJ2-2
TGTGCCAGCAGTTCCGACCCGAACACTGAAGCTTTCTTT | CASSSDPNTEAFF | NA | TRBV11-2 | many | TRBJ1-1
TGTGCCAGCATCCTGGGGAACACTGAAGCTTTCTTT | CASILGNTEAFF | NA | TRBV12-3/TRBV12-4 | NA | TRBJ1-1
TGCAGTGCTAGAGACAGGGCGATCACAGATACGCAGTATTTT | CSARDRAITDTQYF | NA | TRBV20-1 | once | TRBJ2-3
TGTGCCAGCAGTGTTGGGGTCGGGGAGCTGTTTTTT | CASSVGVGELFF | NA | TRBV6-1 | NA | TRBJ2-2
TGTGCCAGCAGCTCTCTATCGGGACAGCGAAACACCATATATTTT | CASSSLSGQRNTIYF | TRBD1 | TRBV7-9 | few | TRBJ1-3
TGCGCCAGCAGCCAAGGTTGGACTCCGATATATGAGCAGTTCTTC | CASSQGWTPIYEQFF | NA | TRBV4-3 | few | TRBJ2-1
TGTGCCAGCAGCTTAGGAGCGGGGCTCCTCTCCTACGAGCAGTACTTC | CASSLGAGLLSYEQYF | TRBD2 | TRBV7-9 | NA | TRBJ2-7
TGTGCCAGCAGCACGGGGCAAAACTCCTACGAGCAGTACTTC | CASSTGQNSYEQYF | NA | TRBV7-9 | NA | TRBJ2-7
TGTGCCAGCAGCTTAAGGAGGGGAATATCGGGCAATGAGCAGTTCTTC | CASSLRRGISGNEQFF | NA | TRBV7-8 | NA | TRBJ2-1
TGCGCCAGCAGCCAATTGGGACTAGCGGGAGCACAAGAGCAGTTCTTC | CASSQLGLAGAQEQFF | TRBD2 | TRBV4-3 | NA | TRBJ2-1
TGTGCCAGCAGCTTAGGGGACGGGGACTACGAGCAGTACTTC | CASSLGDGDYEQYF | NA | TRBV7-6 | NA | TRBJ2-7
TGTGCCAGCAGCGGGACAGGGGGCTATGAGCAGTTCTTC | CASSGTGGYEQFF | TRBD1 | TRBV7-2 | NA | TRBJ2-1
TGTGCCAGCAGCCAAGGGACAGCAAATTCACCCCTCCACTTT | CASSQGTANSPLHF | NA | TRBV4-2 | few | TRBJ1-6
TGTGCCAGCAGCTCCAGGGCCGGCGGGGAGCTGTTTTTT | CASSSRAGGELFF | NA | TRBV11-3 | NA | TRBJ2-2
TGCGCCAGCAGCACGACAGCCTCGGTGACCGGGGAGCTGTTTTTT | CASSTTASVTGELFF | NA | TRBV5-1 | few | TRBJ2-2
TGTGCCTGGAGCTTCAGCAGTTGGGCTAGCGGGAGGAGAGGCAATGAGCAGTTCTTC | CAWSFSSWASGRRGNEQFF | TRBD2 | TRBV30 | NA | TRBJ2-1
TGTGCCAGCAGTTACGTGGGACTAGCGGGGCCCAGCACAGATACGCAGTATTTT | CASSYVGLAGPSTDTQYF | TRBD2 | TRBV6-2/TRBV6-3 | NA | TRBJ2-3
TGTGCCAGCAGCCAAGATCTACGGGACGGCATTCAGTACTTC | CASSQDLRDGIQYF | NA | TRBV4-2 | NA | TRBJ2-4
TGTGCCACCCACCTGGGGACAGGAAAAACCGGGGAGCTGTTTTTT | CATHLGTGKTGELFF | TRBD1 | TRBV6-2/TRBV6-3 | NA | TRBJ2-2
TGTGCCAGCAGCATGGCCCGGGATTGGAAGGGCACCGGGGAGCTGTTTTTT | CASSMARDWKGTGELFF | NA | TRBV5-8 | few | TRBJ2-2
TGTGCCAGCAGTTACTCGAAAGCCCTTACAGGGGGCGCTTGGTTCTTC | CASSYSKALTGGAWFF | TRBD1 | TRBV6-2/TRBV6-3 | NA | TRBJ2-1
TGTGCCTGGAGTGGAGTAATGGGTCAGCCCCAGCATTTT | CAWSGVMGQPQHF | NA | TRBV30 | NA | TRBJ1-5
TGTGCCATCAGTGACAGGAGGGATGAGCAGTTCTTC | CAISDRRDEQFF | NA | TRBV10-3 | NA | TRBJ2-1
TGTGCCAGCGCCCCCGGCGAGTACACAGATACGCAGTATTTT | CASAPGEYTDTQYF | NA | TRBV12-3/TRBV12-4 | NA | TRBJ2-3
TGCGCCAGCAGCTCTAGCGGGAGAGGCGCCTACAATGAGCAGTTCTTC | CASSSSGRGAYNEQFF | TRBD2 | TRBV5-1 | many | TRBJ2-1
TGCGCCAGCAGCCAAACCGGTGGCAAGACCCAGTACTTC | CASSQTGGKTQYF | NA | TRBV4-3 | NA | TRBJ2-5
TGTGCCAGCAGCCTTCCAGGCTTCGAGCAGTACTTC | CASSLPGFEQYF | NA | TRBV27 | NA | TRBJ2-7
TGTGCCAGCAGAAACGGGGGCTGGAGCACTGAAGCTTTCTTT | CASRNGGWSTEAFF | NA | TRBV5-6 | NA | TRBJ1-1
TGCGCCAGCAGCTCTGGTGAGGTCAACACTGAAGCTTTCTTT | CASSSGEVNTEAFF | NA | TRBV5-1 | few | TRBJ1-1
TGTGCCAGCAGCCAAGATCAGCGCCGAGGGGTCTTC | CASSQDQRRGVF | NA | TRBV3-1 | few | TRBJ2-1
TGTGCCAGCAGCCCACACTATAATTCACCCCTCCACTTT | CASSPHYNSPLHF | NA | TRBV7-9 | few | TRBJ1-6
TGTGCCAGCAGCTCCGACATAAGGGGGGAAAAACTGTTTTTT | CASSSDIRGEKLFF | NA | TRBV7-2 | few | TRBJ1-4
TGTGCCAGCAGCGGCCGCGTAGGAAAAGGGGAAAAACTGTTTTTT | CASSGRVGKGEKLFF | NA | TRBV7-2 | NA | TRBJ1-4
TGTGCCAGCAGTTTACGGGGCGGATCCAATGAGCAGTTCTTC | CASSLRGGSNEQFF | NA | TRBV12-3/TRBV12-4 | NA | TRBJ2-1
TGTGCCAGCAGTGGGGCCAGAAACACCGGGGAGCTGTTTTTT | CASSGARNTGELFF | NA | TRBV6-1 | NA | TRBJ2-2
TGCAGTGTATCCGAGGCCTATGGCTACACCTTC | CSVSEAYGYTF | NA | TRBV20-1 | few | TRBJ1-2